This T cell receptor beta chain was retrieved from a study of graft-versus-host responses after intestinal transplantation. The wider study: Uniformly, recipients were administered anti-thymocyte globulin induction with subsequent tacrolimus and steroids for around three years. General study findings and limits: Early post-transplant HvG declines were associated with peak circulating GvH clone levels. Investigators detected GvH clones in recipient marrow, with some emerging earlier in ileum or blood. High graft-versus-host to host-versus-graft T cell clonal ratios marked allografts of patients with graft-donor macrochimerism.

Trimming shortened V by 3 bases and J by 4 bases, and 8 bases separated the two germline ends. Germline V gene sequence: CDR1 SGHTA, CDR2 FQGNSA. This CDR3 has 13 amino acids. This table comes from immunoSEQ multiplex PCR, and its TCRdb copy is limited to in-frame clones, with some not included. The sample has 49,000 or so clones, 80% to 95% seen once. About this clone itself: Its matching antigen is unknown.

Sequences were derived from PBMCs, sampled 750 to 800 days after a first intestinal transplant, on the day of a second. This sequence was found in a human patient who received an intestinal transplant, so some T cells may come from the graft donor. The J gene is TRBJ2-3, the V gene TRBV7-2, with a possible D match to TRBD2 (5 bases). CDR3: CASSFGEPDTQYF. The CDR3 DNA is TGTGCCAGCAGCTTTGGGGAGCCAGATACGCAGTATTTT.